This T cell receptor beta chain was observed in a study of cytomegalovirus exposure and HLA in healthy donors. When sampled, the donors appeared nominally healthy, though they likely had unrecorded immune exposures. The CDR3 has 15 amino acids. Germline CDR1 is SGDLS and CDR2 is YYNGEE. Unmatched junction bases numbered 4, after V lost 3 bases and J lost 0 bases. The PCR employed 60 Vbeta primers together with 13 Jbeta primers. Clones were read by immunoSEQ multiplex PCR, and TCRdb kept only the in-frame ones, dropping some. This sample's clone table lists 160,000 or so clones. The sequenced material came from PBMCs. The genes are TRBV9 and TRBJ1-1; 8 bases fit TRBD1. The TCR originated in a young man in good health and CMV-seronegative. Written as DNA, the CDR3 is TGTGCCAGCAGCGGACACAGGGGGATGAACACTGAAGCTTTCTTT. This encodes CASSGHRGMNTEAFF.